This is a list of T cell receptor beta chains from one sample in a study of human T cells and chemical hapten exposure. MiXCR, run by TCRdb on the RACE reads, gives a single entry per CDR3 protein. The sample contains 45,000 to 60,000 distinct CDR3 sequences, about 9.6% of which appear only once. The sample consisted of whole blood, taken in connection with sensitization to the hapten diphenylcyclopropenone (DPC). The receptors come from a woman in her thirties or forties with alopecia areata. Some clones in this sample may be carry-over from other donors' samples. Both conserved end residues are part of each CDR3. Fields, in order: clone size, J gene, V gene, D gene, CDR3 protein, CDR3 DNA. A D gene is named only where the DNA matches it firmly. For some rows the clone size is stated as once, few or many, or as a class when expanded; others skip it.

>.|TRBJ2-7|TRBV7-2|.
CASSLGTLRPSYEQYF
TGTGCCAGCAGCTTAGGGACGTTACGGCCCTCCTACGAGCAGTACTTC
>many|TRBJ2-7|TRBV6-5|.
CASTSMNSPYEQYF
TGTGCCAGCACCTCCATGAATTCACCTTACGAGCAGTACTTC
>many|TRBJ2-1|TRBV7-2|TRBD2
CASSRAPSGLVVNEQFF
TGTGCCAGCAGCCGCGCCCCATCGGGACTAGTTGTCAATGAGCAGTTCTTC
>many|TRBJ2-1|TRBV7-9|TRBD1
CASSPRTGQGRYEQFF
TGTGCCAGCAGCCCGAGGACAGGACAAGGGCGGTATGAGCAGTTCTTC
>many|TRBJ2-7|TRBV6-2/TRBV6-3|TRBD2
CASSELAGSPYEQYF
TGTGCCAGCAGTGAGCTAGCGGGGAGTCCATACGAGCAGTACTTC
>many|TRBJ2-5|TRBV11-3|.
CASSLPGDETQYF
TGTGCCAGCAGCTTGCCGGGGGACGAGACCCAGTACTTC
>many|TRBJ2-3|TRBV2|.
CASSEVGIVADTQYF
TGTGCCAGCAGTGAAGTCGGCATTGTCGCAGATACGCAGTATTTT
>many|TRBJ1-2|TRBV5-1|.
CASSGGGYGYTF
TGCGCCAGCAGTGGAGGGGGCTATGGCTACACCTTC
>.|TRBJ2-3|TRBV20-1|.
CSATRRGTDTQYF
TGCAGTGCTACTAGACGAGGCACAGATACGCAGTATTTT
>few|TRBJ2-5|TRBV12-3/TRBV12-4|.
CASTNRAGQGTQYF
TGTGCCAGCACCAATAGGGCGGGGCAAGGGACCCAGTACTTC
>.|TRBJ2-1|TRBV5-6|TRBD1
CASSLYSGTGKNEQFF
TGTGCCAGCAGCTTGTACTCCGGGACAGGGAAAAATGAGCAGTTCTTC
>few|TRBJ2-7|TRBV9|.
CASSGPTYEQYF
TGTGCCAGCAGCGGGCCCACCTACGAGCAGTACTTC
>.|TRBJ2-3|TRBV11-1|.
CASSHGGDTQYF
TGTGCCAGCAGTCATGGGGGAGATACGCAGTATTTT
>many|TRBJ2-1|TRBV27|.
CASSLLPGNEQFF
TGTGCCAGCAGTTTACTCCCCGGTAATGAGCAGTTCTTC
>many|TRBJ1-5|TRBV2|.
CASTPNPQGGGNQPQHF
TGTGCCAGCACCCCTAACCCGCAGGGCGGAGGCAATCAGCCCCAGCATTTT
>many|TRBJ2-1|TRBV25-1|.
CASSYIQGSLKQFF
TGTGCCAGCAGTTATATACAGGGTTCTTTAAAGCAGTTCTTC
>many|TRBJ1-5|TRBV5-5|.
CASSWGPRRSNQPQHF
TGTGCCAGCAGCTGGGGCCCCCGGAGGAGCAATCAGCCCCAGCATTTT
>.|TRBJ2-6|TRBV6-1|.
CASSERSAWGANVLTF
TGTGCCAGCAGTGAACGGTCAGCTTGGGGGGCCAACGTCCTGACTTTC
>few|TRBJ2-2|TRBV7-3|TRBD1
CASSLSGTGRELFF
TGTGCCAGCAGCTTATCGGGGACAGGAAGGGAGCTGTTTTTT
>few|TRBJ2-1|TRBV9|.
CASSVGSSYNEQFF
TGTGCCAGCAGCGTAGGGAGCTCCTACAATGAGCAGTTCTTC
>many|TRBJ2-7|TRBV28|TRBD1
CASSLRQGAKEQYF
TGTGCCAGCAGTTTACGACAGGGGGCAAAAGAGCAGTACTTC
>many|TRBJ2-2|TRBV5-1|TRBD1
CASSLDRGRFTGELFF
TGCGCCAGCAGCTTGGACAGGGGGCGATTCACCGGGGAGCTGTTTTTT
>many|TRBJ1-2|TRBV5-6|.
CASSLETGAYGYTF
TGTGCCAGCAGCTTGGAAACAGGAGCCTATGGCTACACCTTC
>.|TRBJ1-1|TRBV6-5|TRBD1
CASSTGQANTEAFF
TGTGCCAGCAGTACGGGACAGGCGAACACTGAAGCTTTCTTT
>many|TRBJ2-3|TRBV10-2|.
CASTPQRASTQYF
TGCGCCAGCACTCCCCAGAGGGCGAGTACGCAGTATTTT
>many|TRBJ2-5|TRBV10-3|.
CAITPTGRGETQYF
TGTGCCATCACCCCCACAGGGAGAGGCGAGACCCAGTACTTC
>.|TRBJ2-1|TRBV4-1|.
CASSQEQFRGKEFF
TGCGCCAGCAGCCAAGAACAATTCCGGGGAAAGGAGTTCTTC
>few|TRBJ2-5|TRBV20-1|TRBD2
CSATGTSGKTQYF
TGCAGTGCAACCGGGACTAGCGGGAAGACCCAGTACTTC
>many|TRBJ2-5|TRBV12-5|.
CASGLYETQYF
TGTGCTAGTGGTTTGTACGAGACCCAGTACTTC
>many|TRBJ1-5|TRBV6-6|.
CASRQDVSNQPQHF
TGTGCCAGCAGGCAAGACGTTAGCAATCAGCCCCAGCATTTT
>.|TRBJ2-7|TRBV7-8|.
CASSSTSAPEEQYF
TGTGCCAGCAGCTCTACTAGTGCACCGGAGGAGCAGTACTTC
>few|TRBJ1-2|TRBV3-1|.
CASRDYKGSNYGYTF
TGTGCCAGCAGAGATTACAAGGGGTCTAACTATGGCTACACCTTC
>many|TRBJ2-7|TRBV18|TRBD1
CASSADRGEQYF
TGTGCCAGCTCAGCGGACAGGGGCGAGCAGTACTTC
>few|TRBJ1-2|TRBV4-1|.
CASSPPGRADGYTF
TGCGCCAGCAGCCCACCCGGTAGGGCGGATGGCTACACCTTC
>many|TRBJ2-1|TRBV7-9|.
CASSFEGNNEQFF
TGTGCCAGCAGCTTCGAGGGGAACAATGAGCAGTTCTTC
>.|TRBJ2-1|TRBV27|.
CASTGTGAYEQFF
TGTGCCAGCACCGGCACGGGGGCCTATGAGCAGTTCTTC
>.|TRBJ2-5|TRBV5-6|.
CASSLGSIRLETQYF
TGTGCCAGCAGCTTGGGGAGCATTAGATTAGAGACCCAGTACTTC
>.|TRBJ1-1|TRBV6-4|TRBD1
CASSDFTGGQAFF
TGTGCCAGCAGTGATTTTACAGGGGGCCAAGCTTTCTTT
>many|TRBJ2-3|TRBV5-4|.
CASSLSPAVDTQYF
TGTGCCAGCAGCTTGTCCCCTGCGGTGGATACGCAGTATTTT
>.|TRBJ1-1|TRBV12-3/TRBV12-4|.
CASSFMGAKNTEAFF
TGTGCCAGCAGTTTTATGGGGGCGAAGAACACTGAAGCTTTCTTT
>many|TRBJ2-1|TRBV7-3|.
CASSLTNLVDEQFF
TGTGCCAGCAGCTTAACAAACCTGGTCGATGAGCAGTTCTTC
>.|TRBJ2-5|TRBV12-5|.
CASGLLGEYQETQYF
TGTGCTAGTGGTTTGCTAGGGGAGTACCAAGAGACCCAGTACTTC
>few|TRBJ1-6|TRBV25-1|.
CASSVGGPLHF
TGTGCCAGCAGTGTCGGCGGACCCCTCCACTTT
>.|TRBJ2-2|TRBV18|.
CASSKQGNTGELFF
TGTGCCAGCTCAAAACAGGGGAACACCGGGGAGCTGTTTTTT
>.|TRBJ1-6|TRBV18|TRBD1
CASSPKDRVVGSPLHF
TGTGCCAGCTCACCGAAGGACAGGGTCGTCGGTTCACCCCTCCACTTT
>many|TRBJ1-3|TRBV7-9|TRBD1
CASRTGASGNTIYF
TGTGCCAGCAGGACAGGGGCCTCTGGAAACACCATATATTTT
>few|TRBJ2-1|TRBV7-3|TRBD2
CASSLLAGSYNEQFF
TGTGCCAGCAGCCTTTTAGCGGGTTCCTACAATGAGCAGTTCTTC
>.|TRBJ2-1|TRBV19|.
CASSPGRWLSFF
TGTGCCAGTAGCCCGGGACGGTGGCTCTCGTTCTTC
>many|TRBJ1-5|TRBV2|.
CASSESGDNQPQHF
TGTGCCAGCAGTGAATCGGGCGACAATCAGCCCCAGCATTTT
>.|TRBJ1-2|TRBV10-3|.
CAIWRQDDGYTF
TGTGCCATCTGGCGACAGGATGATGGCTACACCTTC
>.|TRBJ2-1|TRBV5-1|TRBD1
CASSFLKAYLGQGYNEQFF
TGCGCCAGCAGCTTTCTTAAAGCTTACTTGGGACAGGGCTACAATGAGCAGTTCTTC
>many|TRBJ2-3|TRBV3-1|.
CASSQDGSEGLIYTDTQYF
TGTGCCAGCAGCCAAGATGGGTCGGAGGGGTTAATATACACAGATACGCAGTATTTT
>many|TRBJ2-1|TRBV5-1|TRBD1
CASSRGQGFPYNEQFF
TGCGCCAGCAGCCGTGGACAGGGGTTTCCCTACAATGAGCAGTTCTTC
>.|TRBJ1-4|TRBV2|.
CASSDRVGVGGEGPEKLFF
TGTGCCAGCAGTGATCGAGTAGGGGTAGGAGGTGAAGGTCCTGAAAAACTGTTTTTT
>few|TRBJ2-7|TRBV6-2/TRBV6-3|.
CASSSGELHEQYF
TGTGCCAGCAGTTCGGGGGAGCTCCACGAGCAGTACTTC